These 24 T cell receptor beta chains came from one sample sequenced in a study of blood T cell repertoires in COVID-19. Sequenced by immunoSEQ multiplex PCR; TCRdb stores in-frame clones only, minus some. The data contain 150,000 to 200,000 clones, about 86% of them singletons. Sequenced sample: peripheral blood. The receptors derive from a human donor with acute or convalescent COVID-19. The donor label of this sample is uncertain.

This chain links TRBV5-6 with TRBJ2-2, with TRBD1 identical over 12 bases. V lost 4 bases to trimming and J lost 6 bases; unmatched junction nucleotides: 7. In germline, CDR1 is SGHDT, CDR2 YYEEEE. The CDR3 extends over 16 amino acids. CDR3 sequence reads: CASSRTGTGGSGELFF. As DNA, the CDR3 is TGTGCCAGCAGCAGAACCGGGACAGGGGGCTCCGGGGAGCTGTTTTTT.

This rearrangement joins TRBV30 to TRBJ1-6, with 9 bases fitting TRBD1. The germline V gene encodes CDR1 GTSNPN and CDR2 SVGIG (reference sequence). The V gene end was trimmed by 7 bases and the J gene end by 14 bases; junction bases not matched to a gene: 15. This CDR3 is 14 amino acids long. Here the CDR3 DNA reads TGTGCCTTGGGATCGGGACAGGGTTTTATGGCCCTCCACTTT. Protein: CALGSGQGFMALHF.

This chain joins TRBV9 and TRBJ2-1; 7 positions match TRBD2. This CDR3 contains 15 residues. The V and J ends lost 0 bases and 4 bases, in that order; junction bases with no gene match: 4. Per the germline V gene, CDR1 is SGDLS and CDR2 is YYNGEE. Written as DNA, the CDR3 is TGTGCCAGCAGCGTAGCGGGGGGTGAATACAATGAGCAGTTCTTC. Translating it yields CASSVAGGEYNEQFF. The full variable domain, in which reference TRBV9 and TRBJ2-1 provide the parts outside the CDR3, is DSGVTQTPKHLITATGQRVTLRCSPRSGDLSVYWYQQSLDQGLQFLIQYYNGEERAKGNILERFSAQQFPDLHSELNLSSLELGDSALYFCASSVAGGEYNEQFFGPGTRLTVL.

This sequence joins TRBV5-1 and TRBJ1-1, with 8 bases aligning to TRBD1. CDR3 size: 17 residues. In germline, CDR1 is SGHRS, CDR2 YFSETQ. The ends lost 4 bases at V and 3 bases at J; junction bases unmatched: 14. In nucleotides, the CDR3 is TGCGCCAGCAGCACTGGACAGGGCCATGGGATGGACACTGAAGCTTTCTTT. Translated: CASSTGQGHGMDTEAFF.

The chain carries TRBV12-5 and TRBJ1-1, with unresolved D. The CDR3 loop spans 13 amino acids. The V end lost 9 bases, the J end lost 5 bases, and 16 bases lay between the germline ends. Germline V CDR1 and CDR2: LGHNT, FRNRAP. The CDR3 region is CASSLGESTEAFF. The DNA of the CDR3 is TGTGCTAGCTCCCTGGGAGAGAGTACTGAAGCTTTCTTT.

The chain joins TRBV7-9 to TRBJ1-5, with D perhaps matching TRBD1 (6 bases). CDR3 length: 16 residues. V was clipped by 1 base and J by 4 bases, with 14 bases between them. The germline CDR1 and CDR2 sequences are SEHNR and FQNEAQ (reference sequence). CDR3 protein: CASSLGRQVENQPQHF. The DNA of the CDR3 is TGTGCCAGCAGCTTAGGAAGACAGGTTGAGAATCAGCCCCAGCATTTT.

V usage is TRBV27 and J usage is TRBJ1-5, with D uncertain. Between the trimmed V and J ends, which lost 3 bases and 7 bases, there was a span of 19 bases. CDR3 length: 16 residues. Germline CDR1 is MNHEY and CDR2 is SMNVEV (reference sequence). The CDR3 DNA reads TGTGCCAGCAGTTTTTTTTCACGGGGAAGGAGCCAGCCCCAGCATTTT. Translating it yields CASSFFSRGRSQPQHF.

The CDR3 sequence: CASSQVRQGFQPQHF. In DNA, the CDR3 is TGTGCCAGCAGCCAAGTTCGACAGGGATTTCAGCCCCAGCATTTT. The rearrangement uses TRBV4-2 and TRBJ1-5; 7 nucleotides align to TRBD1. This CDR3 has 15 residues. With V trimmed by 1 base and J by 6 bases, 6 bases remained unmatched. Looked up from germline, CDR1 is LGHNA and CDR2 is YNFKEQ.

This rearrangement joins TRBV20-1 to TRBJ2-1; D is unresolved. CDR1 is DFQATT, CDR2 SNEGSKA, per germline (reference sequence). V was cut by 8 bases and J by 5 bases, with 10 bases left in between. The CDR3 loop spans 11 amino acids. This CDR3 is CSSPTHNEQFF. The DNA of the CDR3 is TGCAGTTCCCCGACTCACAATGAGCAGTTCTTC.

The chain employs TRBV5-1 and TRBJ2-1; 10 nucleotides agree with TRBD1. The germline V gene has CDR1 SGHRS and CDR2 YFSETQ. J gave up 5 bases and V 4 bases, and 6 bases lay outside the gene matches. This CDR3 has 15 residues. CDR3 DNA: TGCGCCAGCAGCCCAAGGACAGGGGGAAACAATGAGCAGTTCTTC. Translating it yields CASSPRTGGNNEQFF.

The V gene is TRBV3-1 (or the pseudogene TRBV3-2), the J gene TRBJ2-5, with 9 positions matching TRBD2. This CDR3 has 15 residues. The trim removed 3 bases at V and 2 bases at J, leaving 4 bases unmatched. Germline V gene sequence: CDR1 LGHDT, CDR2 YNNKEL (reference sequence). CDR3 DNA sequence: TGTGCCAGCAGCCAGGAGCGGGGGGCACAAGAGACCCAGTACTTC. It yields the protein CASSQERGAQETQYF.

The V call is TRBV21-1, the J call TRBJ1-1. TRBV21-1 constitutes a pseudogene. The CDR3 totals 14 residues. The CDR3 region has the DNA TGTGCCAGCAGCAGTCCGGAGGAAGGCACTGAAGCTTTCTTT. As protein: CASSSPEEGTEAFF.

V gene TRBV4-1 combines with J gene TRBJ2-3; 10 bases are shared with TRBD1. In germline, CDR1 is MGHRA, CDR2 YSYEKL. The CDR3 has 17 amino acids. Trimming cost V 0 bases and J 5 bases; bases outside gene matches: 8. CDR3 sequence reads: CASSQDPTGGLIDTQYF. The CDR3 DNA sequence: TGCGCCAGCAGCCAAGATCCGACAGGGGGCTTAATAGATACGCAGTATTTT.

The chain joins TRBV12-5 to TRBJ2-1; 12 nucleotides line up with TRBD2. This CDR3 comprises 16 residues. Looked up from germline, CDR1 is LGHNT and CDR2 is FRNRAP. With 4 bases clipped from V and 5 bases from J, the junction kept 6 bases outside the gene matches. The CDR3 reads CASGSGLAGPNNEQFF. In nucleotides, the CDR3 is TGTGCTAGTGGTTCGGGACTAGCGGGCCCGAACAATGAGCAGTTCTTC.

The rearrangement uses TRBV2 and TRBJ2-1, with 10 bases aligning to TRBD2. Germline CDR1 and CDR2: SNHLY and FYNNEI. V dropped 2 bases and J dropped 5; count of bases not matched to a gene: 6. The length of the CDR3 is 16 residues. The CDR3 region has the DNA TGTGCCAGCAGTGAATTCGGGCTAGCGGGGGACAATGAGCAGTTCTTC. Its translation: CASSEFGLAGDNEQFF.

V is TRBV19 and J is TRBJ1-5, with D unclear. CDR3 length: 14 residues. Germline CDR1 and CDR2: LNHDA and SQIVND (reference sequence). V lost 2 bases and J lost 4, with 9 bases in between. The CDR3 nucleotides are TGTGCCAGTAGTATAATCGGCGGGAATCAGCCCCAGCATTTT. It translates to CASSIIGGNQPQHF.

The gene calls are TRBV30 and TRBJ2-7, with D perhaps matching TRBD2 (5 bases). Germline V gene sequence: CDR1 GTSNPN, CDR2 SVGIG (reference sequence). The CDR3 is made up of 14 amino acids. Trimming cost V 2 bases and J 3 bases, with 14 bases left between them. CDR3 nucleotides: TGTGCCTGGAGTCGAGGGTCTTCCTACTACGAGCAGTACTTC. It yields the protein CAWSRGSSYYEQYF.

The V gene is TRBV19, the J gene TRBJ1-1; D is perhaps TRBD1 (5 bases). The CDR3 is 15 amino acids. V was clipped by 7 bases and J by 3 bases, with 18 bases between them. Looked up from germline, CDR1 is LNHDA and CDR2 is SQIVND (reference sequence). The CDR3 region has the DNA TGTGCCAGTAACGCCCCGCCAGGGAGGGACACTGAAGCTTTCTTT. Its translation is CASNAPPGRDTEAFF.

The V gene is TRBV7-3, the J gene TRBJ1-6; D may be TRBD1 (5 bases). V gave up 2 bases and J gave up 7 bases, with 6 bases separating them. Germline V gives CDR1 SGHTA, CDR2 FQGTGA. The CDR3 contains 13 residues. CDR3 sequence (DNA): TGTGCCAGCAGCTTAGACAGCAATTCACCCCTCCACTTT. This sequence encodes CASSLDSNSPLHF.

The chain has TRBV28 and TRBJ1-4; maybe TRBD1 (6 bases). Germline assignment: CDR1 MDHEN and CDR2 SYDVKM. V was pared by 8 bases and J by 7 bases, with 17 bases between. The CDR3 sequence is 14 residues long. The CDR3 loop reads CASRPPGGGEKLFF. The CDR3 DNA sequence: TGTGCCAGCCGTCCCCCGGGAGGGGGTGAAAAACTGTTTTTT. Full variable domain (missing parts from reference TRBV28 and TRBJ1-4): DVKVTQSSRYLVKRTGEKVFLECVQDMDHENMFWYRQDPGLGLRLIYFSYDVKMKEKGDIPEGYSVSREKKERFSLILESASTNQTSMYLCASRPPGGGEKLFFGSGTQLSVL.

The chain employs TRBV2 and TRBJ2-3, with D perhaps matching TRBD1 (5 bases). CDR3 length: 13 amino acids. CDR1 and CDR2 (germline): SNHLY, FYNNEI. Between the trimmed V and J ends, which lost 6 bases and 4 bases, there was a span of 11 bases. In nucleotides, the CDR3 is TGTGCCAGCAGCAGACAGATTTCAGATACGCAGTATTTT. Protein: CASSRQISDTQYF.

CDR3 bases: TGTGCCAGCAGCACCCGACAGGGCCGTATTGAAGCTTTCTTT. Protein sequence: CASSTRQGRIEAFF. The rearrangement uses TRBV21-1 and TRBJ1-1; TRBD1, the table's D call, was not compared with the DNA. TRBV21-1 is marked as a pseudogene. The CDR3 is 14 amino acids.

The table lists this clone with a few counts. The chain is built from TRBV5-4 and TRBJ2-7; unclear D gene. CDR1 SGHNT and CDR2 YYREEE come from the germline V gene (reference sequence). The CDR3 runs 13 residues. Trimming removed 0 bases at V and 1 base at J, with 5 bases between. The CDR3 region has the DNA TGTGCCAGCAGCTTGGGCGCTTCCTACGAGCAGTACTTC. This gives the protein CASSLGASYEQYF.

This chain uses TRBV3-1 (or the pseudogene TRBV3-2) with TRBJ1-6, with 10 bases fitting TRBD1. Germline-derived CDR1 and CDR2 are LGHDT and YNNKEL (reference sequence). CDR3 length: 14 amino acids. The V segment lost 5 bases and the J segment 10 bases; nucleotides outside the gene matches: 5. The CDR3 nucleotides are TGTGCCAGCAGCATGGGACAGGGGTGGTCACCCCTCCACTTT. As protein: CASSMGQGWSPLHF.